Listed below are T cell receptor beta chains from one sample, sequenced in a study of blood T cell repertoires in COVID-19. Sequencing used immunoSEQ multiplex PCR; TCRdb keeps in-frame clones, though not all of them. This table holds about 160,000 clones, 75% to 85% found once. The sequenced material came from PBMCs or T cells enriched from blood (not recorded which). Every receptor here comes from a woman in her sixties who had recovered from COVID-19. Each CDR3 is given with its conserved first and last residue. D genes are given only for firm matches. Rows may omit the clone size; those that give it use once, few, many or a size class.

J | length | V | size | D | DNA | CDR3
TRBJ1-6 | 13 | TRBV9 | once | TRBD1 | TGTGCCAGCAGCCCGGGACAGAATTCACCCCTCCACTTT | CASSPGQNSPLHF
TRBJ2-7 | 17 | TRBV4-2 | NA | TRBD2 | TGTGCCAGCAGCCAAGGGGTCGGGGCTAGCGGGGGCGACGAGCAGTACTTC | CASSQGVGASGGDEQYF
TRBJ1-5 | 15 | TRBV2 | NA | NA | TGTGCCAGTCAATACCAGGGACATAGCAATCAGCCCCAGCATTTT | CASQYQGHSNQPQHF
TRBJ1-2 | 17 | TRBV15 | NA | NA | TGTGCCACCAGCAGAGGGCGCGGGCACTCGTCCAAATATGGCTACACCTTC | CATSRGRGHSSKYGYTF
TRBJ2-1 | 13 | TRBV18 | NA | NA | TGTGCCAGCTCACCCCCGGGTCGGGGTGAGCAGTTCTTC | CASSPPGRGEQFF
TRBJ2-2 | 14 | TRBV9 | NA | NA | TGTGCCAGCAGATCGACAGCGAACACCGGGGAGCTGTTTTTT | CASRSTANTGELFF
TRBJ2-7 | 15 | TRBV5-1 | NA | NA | TGCGCCAGCAGCTTGAGTTGGGCAGGAGGGGACGAGCAGTACTTC | CASSLSWAGGDEQYF
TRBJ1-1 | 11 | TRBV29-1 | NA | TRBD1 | TGCAGCGTCAACAGGGGGTCCGAAGCTTTCTTT | CSVNRGSEAFF
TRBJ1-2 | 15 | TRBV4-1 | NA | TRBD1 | TGCGCCAGCAGCCAATATAGGACAGGGGAGTACGGCTACACCTTC | CASSQYRTGEYGYTF
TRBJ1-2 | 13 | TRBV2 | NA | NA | TGTGCCAGCAGCTACAGGGATGAGGATGGCTACACCTTC | CASSYRDEDGYTF
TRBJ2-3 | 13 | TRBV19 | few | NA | TGTGCCAGTACGGGACTCAGCACAGATACGCAGTATTTT | CASTGLSTDTQYF
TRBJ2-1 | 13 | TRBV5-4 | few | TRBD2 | TGTGCCAGCAGCTTGGATACTAGCGGGGGGCCGTTCTTC | CASSLDTSGGPFF
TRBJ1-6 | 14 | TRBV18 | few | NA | TGTGCCAGCTCACCCGAGACAGCTAATTCACCCCTCCACTTT | CASSPETANSPLHF
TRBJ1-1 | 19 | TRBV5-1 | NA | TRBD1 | TGCGCCAGCAGCCCCCTGACGGCAACAGGGGGTTCTTTGAACACTGAAGCTTTCTTT | CASSPLTATGGSLNTEAFF
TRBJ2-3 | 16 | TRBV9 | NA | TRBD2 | TGTGCCAGCAGCGTATATAGCGGGGGTTCCACAGATACGCAGTATTTT | CASSVYSGGSTDTQYF
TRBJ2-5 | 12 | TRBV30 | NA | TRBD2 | TGTGCCTGGACCCGGGGGGACGAGACCCAGTACTTC | CAWTRGDETQYF
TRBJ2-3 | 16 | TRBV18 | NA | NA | TGTGCCAGCTCACCACCGAACGGTCGGAGCACAGATACGCAGTATTTT | CASSPPNGRSTDTQYF
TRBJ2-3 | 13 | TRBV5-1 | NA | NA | TGCGCCAGCAGCTTAGAGGGCACAGATACGCAGTATTTT | CASSLEGTDTQYF
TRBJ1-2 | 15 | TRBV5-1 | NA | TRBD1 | TGCGCCAGCAGCTTGGCCGGGACAGGGGGCTATGGCTACACCTTC | CASSLAGTGGYGYTF
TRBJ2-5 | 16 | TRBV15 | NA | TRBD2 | TGTGCCACCAGGAACTCCGGGACTAGCGGGCAAGAGACCCAGTACTTC | CATRNSGTSGQETQYF
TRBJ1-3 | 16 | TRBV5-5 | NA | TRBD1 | TGTGCCAGCAGCCCGCGAAGACAGGGCACCGGAAACACCATATATTTT | CASSPRRQGTGNTIYF
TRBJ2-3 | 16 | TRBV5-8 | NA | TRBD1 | TGTGCCAGCAGCTTGGGTGGGACAGGGGGCGCAGATACGCAGTATTTT | CASSLGGTGGADTQYF
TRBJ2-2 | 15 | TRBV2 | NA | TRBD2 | TGTGCCAGCAGTGATGGGACTATTTACACCGGGGAGCTGTTTTTT | CASSDGTIYTGELFF
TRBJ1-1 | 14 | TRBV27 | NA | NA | TGTGCCAGCAGCCTGGGGCGGGGGGGGACTGAAGCTTTCTTT | CASSLGRGGTEAFF
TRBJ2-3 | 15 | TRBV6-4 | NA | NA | TGTGCCAGCAGTTCTACTAGGACGGGGAAAGATACGCAGTATTTT | CASSSTRTGKDTQYF
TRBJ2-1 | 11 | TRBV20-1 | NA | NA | TGCAGTGCTCACGATCTAAATGAGCAGTTCTTC | CSAHDLNEQFF
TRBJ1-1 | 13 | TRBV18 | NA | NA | TGTGCCAGCTCACCGTATGAGGGCACTGAAGCTTTCTTT | CASSPYEGTEAFF
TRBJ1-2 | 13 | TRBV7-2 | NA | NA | TGTGCCAGCAGCTTAGACAGAGACTATGGCTACACCTTC | CASSLDRDYGYTF
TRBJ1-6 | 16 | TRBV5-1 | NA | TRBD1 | TGCGCCAGCAGCCTACTGGGACAGGGGGATAATTCACCCCTCCACTTT | CASSLLGQGDNSPLHF
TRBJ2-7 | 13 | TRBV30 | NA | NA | TGTGCCTGGAGTGAACGGGTAGGGGGCGAGCAGTACTTC | CAWSERVGGEQYF
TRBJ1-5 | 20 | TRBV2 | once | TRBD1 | TGTGCCAGCAGTGGCTCAGGGACAGGGGGCTTCTTAAGTAGCAATCAGCCCCAGCATTTT | CASSGSGTGGFLSSNQPQHF
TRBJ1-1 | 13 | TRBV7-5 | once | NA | TGTGCCAGAAGCTTCCCCGGGACAGGTGAAGCTTTCTTT | CARSFPGTGEAFF
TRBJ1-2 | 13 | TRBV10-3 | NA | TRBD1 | TGTGCCACCGGGACAGGGACAACTTATGGCTACACCTTC | CATGTGTTYGYTF
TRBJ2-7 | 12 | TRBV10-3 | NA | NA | TGTGCCATCAGTCCTTCAGCGGCGGAGCAGTACTTC | CAISPSAAEQYF
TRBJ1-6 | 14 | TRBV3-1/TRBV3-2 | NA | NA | TGTGCCAGCAGCCAGTTAAGGACATCATCACCCCTCCACTTT | CASSQLRTSSPLHF
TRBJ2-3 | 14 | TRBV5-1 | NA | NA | TGCGCCAGCAGCTTGGTTATCTCCCCAGATACGCAGTATTTT | CASSLVISPDTQYF
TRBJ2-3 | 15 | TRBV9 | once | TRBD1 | TGTGCCAGCAGCGTCGGGACAGCGAGCACAGATACGCAGTATTTT | CASSVGTASTDTQYF
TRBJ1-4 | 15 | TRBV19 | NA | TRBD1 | TGTGCCAGTAGTGACATACAGGGGGCAAGCGAAAAACTGTTTTTT | CASSDIQGASEKLFF
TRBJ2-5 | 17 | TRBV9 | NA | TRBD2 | TGTGCCAGCAGCGATGGGACTAGCGGGGGGGCTGGGGAGACCCAGTACTTC | CASSDGTSGGAGETQYF
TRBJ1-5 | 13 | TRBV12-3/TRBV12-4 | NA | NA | TGTGCCAGCAGTAGACAGTTAGGCCAGCCCCAGCATTTT | CASSRQLGQPQHF
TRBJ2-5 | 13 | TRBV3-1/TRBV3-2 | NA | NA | TGTGCCAGCAGCTATCGAGAGCCGGAGACCCAGTACTTC | CASSYREPETQYF
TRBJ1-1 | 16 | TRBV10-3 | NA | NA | TGTGCCATCAGTGAGTCCCGGGGGACCCTAAGCACTGAAGCTTTCTTT | CAISESRGTLSTEAFF
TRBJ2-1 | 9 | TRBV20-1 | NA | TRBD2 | TGCAGTAGCGGGGGGGAGCAGTTCTTC | CSSGGEQFF
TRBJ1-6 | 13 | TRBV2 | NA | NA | TGTGCCAGCAGTGTGGACAGTAATTCACCCCTCCACTTT | CASSVDSNSPLHF
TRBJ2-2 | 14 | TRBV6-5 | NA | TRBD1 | TGTGCCAGCAGGCCGACAGGGGCCACCGGGGAGCTGTTTTTT | CASRPTGATGELFF
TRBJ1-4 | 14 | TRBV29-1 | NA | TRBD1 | TGCAGCGCGGAACTTACAGGGGTGAAGGAAAAACTGTTTTTT | CSAELTGVKEKLFF
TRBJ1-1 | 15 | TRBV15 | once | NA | TGTGCCACCAGCAGAGATTCAGGGGTCTCCCCTGAAGCTTTCTTT | CATSRDSGVSPEAFF
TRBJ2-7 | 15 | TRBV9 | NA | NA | TGTGCCAGCAGCCGAAGTGGGGGCAGCTCCTACGAGCAGTACTTC | CASSRSGGSSYEQYF
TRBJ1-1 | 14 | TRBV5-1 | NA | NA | TGCGCCAGCAGCCAGGACAGCTTGAACACTGAAGCTTTCTTT | CASSQDSLNTEAFF
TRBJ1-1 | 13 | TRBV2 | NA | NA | TGTGCCAGCCTCGGATGGGGGGGCACTGAAGCTTTCTTT | CASLGWGGTEAFF
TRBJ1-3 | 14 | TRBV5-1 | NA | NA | TGCGCCAGCAGCCTGGGGGAGGTTGGAAACACCATATATTTT | CASSLGEVGNTIYF
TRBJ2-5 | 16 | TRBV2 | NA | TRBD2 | TGTGCCAGCAGTACTTTTAGCGGGGAAGGGAGAGAGACCCAGTACTTC | CASSTFSGEGRETQYF
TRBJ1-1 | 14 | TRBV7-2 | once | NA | TGTGCCAGCAGCGCTAGGACAGCGAACACTGAAGCTTTCTTT | CASSARTANTEAFF
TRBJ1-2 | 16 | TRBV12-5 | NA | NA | TGTGCTAGTGGTTTGCCGCGCACCTTAGGGGGGGAGGGCTACACCTTC | CASGLPRTLGGEGYTF